This TCR beta chain derives from a study of OX40 agonist ivuxolimab in advanced cancers. Study context: An agonistic anti-OX40 (CD134) antibody, ivuxolimab, was used to treat the patients. Three patients got partial responses; one had hepatocellular carcinoma and two had cutaneous melanoma.

Repertoires were generated with immunoSEQ multiplex PCR, while TCRdb's copy carries only in-frame clones and drops some. The table shows roughly 100,000 clones, with 87% occurring only once. This clone was detected only once. What it recognizes is unknown. Study-wide results and limits: CD4+ and CD8+ T cells in blood underwent clonal expansion by week 6 at 0.1 to 3.0 mg/kg. Undetermined was the antigen specificity of the expanded peripheral T cells.

Sequenced material: CD4+ or CD8+ T cells sorted from blood, taken in a trial of the OX40 agonist ivuxolimab. The receptor was isolated from an adult with an advanced solid tumor such as melanoma, head and neck, liver or kidney cancer.

The CDR3 sequence: CASNVQGGENTIYF. For the CDR3, the DNA is TGTGCCAGCAATGTACAGGGTGGAGAAAACACCATATATTTT. The chain joins TRBV28 to TRBJ1-3; D may be TRBD1 (6 bases). The germline V and J ends were trimmed by 7 bases and 6 bases, with 16 bases remaining between them. Germline lookup yields CDR1 MDHEN and CDR2 SYDVKM. The CDR3 covers 14 residues.